These T cell receptor beta chains were read from a single sample in a study of technical replicates of blood from several donors. The data were produced by immunoSEQ multiplex PCR, yet TCRdb's version contains in-frame clones alone and is incomplete. The sample yields some 87,000 clones, around 90% seen once. The sequencing input was T cells isolated from PBMCs. These receptors came from a human donor in good health. CDR3s include the opening cysteine and the closing phenylalanine or tryptophan. The D gene is left open where the match is weak. Some rows mark clone size as missing; the rest say once, few, many or name a class of expanded clone.

D,size,J,V,DNA,CDR3
.,.,TRBJ2-2,TRBV6-5,TGTGCCAGCAGTTTGGACAGCGCGAACACCGGGGAGCTGTTTTTT,CASSLDSANTGELFF
TRBD1,.,TRBJ1-3,TRBV19,TGTGCCAGTAGTAGGGTATCCGGGACAGGGGGAAACACCATATATTTT,CASSRVSGTGGNTIYF
.,few,TRBJ1-1,TRBV27,TGTGCCAGCTCTACATTACCACTAGAAGCTTTCTTT,CASSTLPLEAFF
TRBD2,.,TRBJ2-1,TRBV6-5,TGTGCCAGCAGTTCAATAGCGGGAGGGCTGTTGAATGAGCAGTTCTTC,CASSSIAGGLLNEQFF
.,once,TRBJ1-2,TRBV30,TGTGCCTGGAGTTGGGGGGGAGACTATGGCTACACCTTC,CAWSWGGDYGYTF
TRBD2,once,TRBJ2-1,TRBV9,TGTGCCAGCAGCGACCCGATAGCGGGAGGTAACTACAATGAGCAGTTCTTC,CASSDPIAGGNYNEQFF
.,.,TRBJ1-2,TRBV19,TGTGCCAGTAGGAAACTCTCACAGGGAGTCAACTATGGCTACACCTTC,CASRKLSQGVNYGYTF
TRBD1,.,TRBJ2-7,TRBV9,TGTGCCAGCAGCGTAGTCGGACAGGGCGAGCAGTACTTC,CASSVVGQGEQYF
TRBD1,.,TRBJ2-7,TRBV19,TGTGCCAGTAGTGGCAGGGGGCTTTACGAGCAGTACTTC,CASSGRGLYEQYF
TRBD2,.,TRBJ2-1,TRBV5-1,TGCGCCAGCAGCGGGACTAGCGGGAGGGCAAGTGAGCAGTTCTTC,CASSGTSGRASEQFF
.,.,TRBJ1-1,TRBV5-4,TGTGCCAGCAGCTCTGTGACAGGTCTGGCTGAAGCTTTCTTT,CASSSVTGLAEAFF